A selection of T cell receptor beta chains follows, all from one sample in a study of T cells in Graves' hyperthyroidism and ophthalmopathy. In TCRdb, the multiplex PCR reads were re-called with MiXCR into one record per CDR3 protein. The sample has some 620,000 distinct CDR3 sequences, about 17% seen once. Sequenced input: blood. The receptors originated from a woman aged 25 to 39 with Graves' hyperthyroidism. CDR3s include the opening cysteine and the closing phenylalanine or tryptophan. D genes are given only for firm matches. Clone size, where shown, is once, few, many, or a class for clones that have expanded.

>TRBD1|TRBJ1-1|TRBV28|many
CASSSRQGRVEAFF
TGTGCCAGCAGTTCGCGACAGGGGCGGGTTGAAGCTTTCTTT
>TRBD1|TRBJ1-5|TRBV28|.
CASSLFLVDRANNQPQHF
TGTGCCAGCAGTTTATTCCTGGTAGACAGGGCCAACAATCAGCCCCAGCATTTT
>.|TRBJ2-7|TRBV7-2|many
CASRSPTGTTYEQYF
TGTGCCAGCAGGTCTCCAACAGGGACAACCTACGAGCAGTACTTC
>TRBD2|TRBJ2-3|TRBV20-1|.
CSARGQREWGTDTQYF
TGCAGTGCTAGAGGGCAGCGGGAGTGGGGCACAGATACGCAGTATTTT
>.|TRBJ2-2|TRBV29-1|many
CSARGTNTGELFF
TGCAGCGCGAGGGGAACAAACACCGGGGAGCTGTTTTTT
>TRBD2|TRBJ2-3|TRBV5-1|.
CASSLESPSGSFPDTQYF
TGCGCCAGCAGCTTGGAAAGCCCTAGCGGGAGTTTCCCAGATACGCAGTATTTT
>TRBD1|TRBJ2-7|TRBV9|.
CASSVGDSDYEQYF
TGTGCCAGCAGCGTAGGGGACAGTGACTACGAGCAGTACTTC
>.|TRBJ2-3|TRBV11-3|many
CASSSVLGTDTQYF
TGTGCCAGCAGCTCAGTCCTGGGGACAGATACGCAGTATTTT
>TRBD1|TRBJ2-2|TRBV18|few
CASWGQFNTGELFF
TGTGCCAGTTGGGGACAGTTTAACACCGGGGAGCTGTTTTTT
>.|TRBJ2-5|TRBV11-2|many
CASSLYSQETQYF
TGTGCCAGCAGCTTATACAGCCAAGAGACCCAGTACTTC
>.|TRBJ2-1|TRBV5-6|few
CASSLGRASYNEQFF
TGTGCCAGCAGCTTGGGACGGGCGTCCTACAATGAGCAGTTCTTC
>.|TRBJ1-4|TRBV27|.
CASSFLAGNEKLFF
TGTGCCAGCAGTTTTCTCGCGGGGAATGAAAAACTGTTTTTT
>.|TRBJ2-1|TRBV7-2|many
CASSLDYSYNEQFF
TGTGCCAGCAGCTTAGACTATTCCTACAATGAGCAGTTCTTC
>TRBD1|TRBJ2-7|TRBV2|.
CASTRKRQGAKGEQYF
TGTGCCAGCACCCGAAAGAGACAGGGGGCGAAAGGCGAGCAGTACTTC
>.|TRBJ1-1|TRBV6-1|many
CASSSRETEAFF
TGTGCCAGCAGTTCGAGGGAAACTGAAGCTTTCTTT
>.|TRBJ2-1|TRBV7-9|many
CASSPFGGNEQFF
TGTGCCAGCAGCCCATTTGGCGGCAATGAGCAGTTCTTC
>.|TRBJ1-5|TRBV30|.
CAWSVTTANQPQHF
TGTGCCTGGAGCGTCACAACGGCCAATCAGCCCCAGCATTTT
>TRBD1|TRBJ1-5|TRBV11-2|few
CASSFTGGRDQPQHF
TGTGCCAGCAGCTTCACAGGGGGTCGGGATCAGCCCCAGCATTTT